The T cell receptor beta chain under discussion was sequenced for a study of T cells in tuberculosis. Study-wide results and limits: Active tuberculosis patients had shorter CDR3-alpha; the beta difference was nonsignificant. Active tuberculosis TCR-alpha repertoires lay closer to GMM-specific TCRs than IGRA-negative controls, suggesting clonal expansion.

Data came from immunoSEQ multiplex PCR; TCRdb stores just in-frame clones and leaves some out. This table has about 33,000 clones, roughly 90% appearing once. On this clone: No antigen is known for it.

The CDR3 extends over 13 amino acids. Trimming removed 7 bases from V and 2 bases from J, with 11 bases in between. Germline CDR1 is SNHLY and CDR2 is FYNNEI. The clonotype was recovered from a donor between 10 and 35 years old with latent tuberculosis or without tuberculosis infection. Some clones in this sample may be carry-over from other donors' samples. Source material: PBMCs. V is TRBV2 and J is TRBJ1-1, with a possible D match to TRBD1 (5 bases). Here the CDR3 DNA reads TGTGCCAGCACCGGACACCCAAACACTGAAGCTTTCTTT. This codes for CASTGHPNTEAFF.